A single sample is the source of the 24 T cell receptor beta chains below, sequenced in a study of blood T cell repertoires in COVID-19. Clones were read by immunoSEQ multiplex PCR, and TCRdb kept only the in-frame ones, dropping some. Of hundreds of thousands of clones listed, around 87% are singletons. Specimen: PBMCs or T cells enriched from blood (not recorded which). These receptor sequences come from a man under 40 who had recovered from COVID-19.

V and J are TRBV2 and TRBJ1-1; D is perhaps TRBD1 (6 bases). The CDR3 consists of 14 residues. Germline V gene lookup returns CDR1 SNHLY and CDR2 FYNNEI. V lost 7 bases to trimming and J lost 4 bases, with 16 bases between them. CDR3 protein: CASNPGAPSTEAFF. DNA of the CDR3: TGTGCCAGCAACCCAGGGGCCCCGAGCACTGAAGCTTTCTTT. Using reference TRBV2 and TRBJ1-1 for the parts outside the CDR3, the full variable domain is EPEVTQTPSHQVTQMGQEVILRCVPISNHLYFYWYRQILGQKVEFLVSFYNNEISEKSEIFDDQFSVERPDGSNFTLKIRSTKLEDSAMYFCASNPGAPSTEAFFGQGTRLTVV.

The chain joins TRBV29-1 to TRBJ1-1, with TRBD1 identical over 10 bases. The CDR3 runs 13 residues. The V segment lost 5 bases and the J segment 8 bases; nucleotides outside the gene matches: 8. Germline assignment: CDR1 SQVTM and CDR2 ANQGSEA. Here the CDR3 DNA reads TGCAGCGTTACAGGACAGGGGGACCTCGAAGCTTTCTTT. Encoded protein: CSVTGQGDLEAFF.

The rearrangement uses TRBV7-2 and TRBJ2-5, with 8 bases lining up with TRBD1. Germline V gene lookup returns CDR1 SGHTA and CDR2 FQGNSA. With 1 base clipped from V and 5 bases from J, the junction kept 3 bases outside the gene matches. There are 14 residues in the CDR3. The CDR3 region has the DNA TGTGCCAGCAGCTTAGTAACAGGGGGGGAGACCCAGTACTTC. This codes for CASSLVTGGETQYF. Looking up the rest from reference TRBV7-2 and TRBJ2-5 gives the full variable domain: GAGVSQSPSNKVTEKGKDVELRCDPISGHTALYWYRQSLGQGLEFLIYFQGNSAPDKSGLPSDRFSAERTGGSVSTLTIQRTQQEDSAVYLCASSLVTGGETQYFGPGTRLLVL.

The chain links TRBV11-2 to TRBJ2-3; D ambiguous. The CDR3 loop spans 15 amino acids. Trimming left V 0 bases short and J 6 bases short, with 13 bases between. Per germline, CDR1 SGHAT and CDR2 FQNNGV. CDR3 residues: CASSLDESATDTQYF. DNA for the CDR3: TGTGCCAGCAGCTTAGATGAGAGCGCTACGGATACGCAGTATTTT.

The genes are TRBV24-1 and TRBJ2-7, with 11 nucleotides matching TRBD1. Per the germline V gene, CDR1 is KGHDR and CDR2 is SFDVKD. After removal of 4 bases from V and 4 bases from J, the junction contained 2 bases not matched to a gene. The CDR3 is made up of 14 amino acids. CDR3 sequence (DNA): TGTGCCACCAGTGAGGGGACAGGGGGTTACGAGCAGTACTTC. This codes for CATSEGTGGYEQYF.

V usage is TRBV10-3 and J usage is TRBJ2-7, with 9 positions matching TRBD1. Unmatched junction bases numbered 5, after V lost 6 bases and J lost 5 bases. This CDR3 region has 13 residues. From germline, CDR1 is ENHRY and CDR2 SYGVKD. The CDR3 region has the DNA TGTGCCATCAGCGGGACAGGGTTCGACGAGCAGTACTTC. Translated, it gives CAISGTGFDEQYF.

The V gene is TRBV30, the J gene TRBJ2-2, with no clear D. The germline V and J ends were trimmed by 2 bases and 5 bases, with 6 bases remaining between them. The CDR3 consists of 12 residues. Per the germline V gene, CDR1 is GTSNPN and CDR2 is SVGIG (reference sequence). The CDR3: CAWSRVTGELFF. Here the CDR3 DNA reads TGTGCCTGGAGTCGAGTAACCGGGGAGCTGTTTTTT. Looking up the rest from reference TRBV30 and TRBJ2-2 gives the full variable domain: SQTIHQWPATLVQPVGSPLSLECTVEGTSNPNLYWYRQAAGRGLQLLFYSVGIGQISSEVPQNLSASRPQDRQFILSSKKLLLSDSGFYLCAWSRVTGELFFGEGSRLTVL.

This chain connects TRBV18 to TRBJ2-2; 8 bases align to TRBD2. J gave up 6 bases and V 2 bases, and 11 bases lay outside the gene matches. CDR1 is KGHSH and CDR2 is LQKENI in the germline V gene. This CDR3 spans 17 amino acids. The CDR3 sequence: CASSPGLLAAGSGELFF. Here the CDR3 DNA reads TGTGCCAGCTCACCAGGACTACTAGCGGCTGGCTCCGGGGAGCTGTTTTTT.

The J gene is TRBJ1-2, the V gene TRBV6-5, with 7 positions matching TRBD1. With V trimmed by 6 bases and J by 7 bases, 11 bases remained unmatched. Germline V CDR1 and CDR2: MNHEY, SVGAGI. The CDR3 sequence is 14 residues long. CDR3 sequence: CASSRPADRVGYTF. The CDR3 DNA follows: TGTGCCAGCAGCCGTCCTGCAGACAGGGTTGGCTACACCTTC.

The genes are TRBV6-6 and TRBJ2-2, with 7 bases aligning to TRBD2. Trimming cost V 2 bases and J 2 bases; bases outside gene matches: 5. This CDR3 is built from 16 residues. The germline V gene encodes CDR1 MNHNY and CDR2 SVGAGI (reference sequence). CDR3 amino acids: CASSYGLAANTGELFF. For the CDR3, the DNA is TGTGCCAGCAGTTACGGGCTAGCGGCCAACACCGGGGAGCTGTTTTTT.

The CDR3 DNA follows: TGTGCCAGCAGTTCGGCCAGACTACTCAATCAGCCCCAGCATTTT. Translating gives CASSSARLLNQPQHF. The chain has TRBV27 and TRBJ1-5; D is uncertain. The length of the CDR3 is 15 residues. V lost 4 bases and J 3 bases, leaving 13 bases between the germline ends. Germline V gene sequence: CDR1 MNHEY, CDR2 SMNVEV (reference sequence).

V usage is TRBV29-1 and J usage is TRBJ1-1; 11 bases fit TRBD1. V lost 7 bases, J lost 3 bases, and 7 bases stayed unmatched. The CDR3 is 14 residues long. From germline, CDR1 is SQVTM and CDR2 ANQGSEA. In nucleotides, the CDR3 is TGCAGCGCTAGGACAGGGGGCCTGCACACTGAAGCTTTCTTT. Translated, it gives CSARTGGLHTEAFF.

CDR3 DNA sequence: TGTGCCAGCAGCTTGGTTGGGGGGACCTACAATGAGCAGTTCTTC. As protein: CASSLVGGTYNEQFF. The chain combines TRBV5-4 with TRBJ2-1, with a weak D call TRBD2 (6 bases). V was clipped by 0 bases and J by 2 bases, with 9 bases between them. Germline V gene lookup returns CDR1 SGHNT and CDR2 YYREEE (reference sequence). The length of the CDR3 is 15 residues.

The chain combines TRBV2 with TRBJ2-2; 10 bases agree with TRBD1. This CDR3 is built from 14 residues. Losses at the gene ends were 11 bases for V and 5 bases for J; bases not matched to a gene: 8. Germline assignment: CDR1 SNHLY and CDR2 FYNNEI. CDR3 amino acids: CAVGTGVGTGELFF. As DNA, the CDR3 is TGTGCCGTCGGGACAGGGGTAGGGACCGGGGAGCTGTTTTTT.

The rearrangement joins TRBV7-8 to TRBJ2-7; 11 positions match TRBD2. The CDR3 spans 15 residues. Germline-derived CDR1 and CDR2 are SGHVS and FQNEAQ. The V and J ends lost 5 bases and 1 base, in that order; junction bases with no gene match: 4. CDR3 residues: CASSGLAGGSYEQYF. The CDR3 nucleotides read TGTGCCAGCAGCGGGCTAGCGGGAGGATCCTACGAGCAGTACTTC.

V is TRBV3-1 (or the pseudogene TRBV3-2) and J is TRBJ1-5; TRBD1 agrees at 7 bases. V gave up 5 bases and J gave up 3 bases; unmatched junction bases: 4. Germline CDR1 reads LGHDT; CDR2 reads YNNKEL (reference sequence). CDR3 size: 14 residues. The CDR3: CASSTTGNNQPQHF. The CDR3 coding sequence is TGTGCCAGCAGCACGACAGGGAACAATCAGCCCCAGCATTTT.

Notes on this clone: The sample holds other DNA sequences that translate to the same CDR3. CDR3 nucleotides: TGTGCCAGCTCACCTTCGGGAGGGGGCAGGAATCAGCCCCAGCATTTT. This gives the protein CASSPSGGGRNQPQHF. This chain joins TRBV18 and TRBJ1-5, with 7 bases aligning to TRBD1. The ends lost 3 bases at V and 4 bases at J; junction bases unmatched: 9. The CDR3 length is 16 residues. Germline V gene data show CDR1 as KGHSH and CDR2 as LQKENI.

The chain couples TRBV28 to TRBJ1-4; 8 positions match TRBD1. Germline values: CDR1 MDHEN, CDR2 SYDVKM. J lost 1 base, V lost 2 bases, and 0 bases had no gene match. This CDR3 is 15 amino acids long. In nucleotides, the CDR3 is TGTGCCAGCAGTTTAGGACAGGGAACTAATGAAAAACTGTTTTTT. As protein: CASSLGQGTNEKLFF.

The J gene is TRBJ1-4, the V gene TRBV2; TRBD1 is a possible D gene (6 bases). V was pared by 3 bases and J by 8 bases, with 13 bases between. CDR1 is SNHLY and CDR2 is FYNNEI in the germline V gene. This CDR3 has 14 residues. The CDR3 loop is CASSEWAGDEKLFF. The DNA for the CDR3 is TGTGCCAGCAGTGAGTGGGCAGGGGACGAAAAACTGTTTTTT.

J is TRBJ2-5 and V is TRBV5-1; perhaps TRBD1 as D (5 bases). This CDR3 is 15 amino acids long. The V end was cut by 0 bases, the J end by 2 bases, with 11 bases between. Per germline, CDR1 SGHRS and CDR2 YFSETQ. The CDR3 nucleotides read TGCGCCAGCAGCTTGGCCCAGGGATTTCAAGAGACCCAGTACTTC. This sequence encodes CASSLAQGFQETQYF.

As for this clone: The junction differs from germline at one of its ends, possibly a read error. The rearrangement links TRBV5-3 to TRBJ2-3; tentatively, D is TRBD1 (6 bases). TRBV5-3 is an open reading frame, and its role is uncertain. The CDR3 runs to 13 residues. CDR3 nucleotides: TGTGTCAGAAGCTTATACTCAGGGGTTACGCAGTATTTT. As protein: CVRSLYSGVTQYF.

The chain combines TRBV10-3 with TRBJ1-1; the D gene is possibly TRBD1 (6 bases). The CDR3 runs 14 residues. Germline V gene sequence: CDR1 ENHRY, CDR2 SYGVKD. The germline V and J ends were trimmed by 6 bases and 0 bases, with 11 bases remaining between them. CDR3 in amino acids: CAISPGHLNTEAFF. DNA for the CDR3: TGTGCCATCAGCCCGGGACACCTGAACACTGAAGCTTTCTTT.

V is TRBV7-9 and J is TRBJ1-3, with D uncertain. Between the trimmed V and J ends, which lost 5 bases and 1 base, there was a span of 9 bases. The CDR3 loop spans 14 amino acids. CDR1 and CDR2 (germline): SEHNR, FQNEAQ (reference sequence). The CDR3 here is CASSHFTSGNTIYF. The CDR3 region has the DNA TGTGCCAGCAGCCACTTCACTTCTGGAAACACCATATATTTT.

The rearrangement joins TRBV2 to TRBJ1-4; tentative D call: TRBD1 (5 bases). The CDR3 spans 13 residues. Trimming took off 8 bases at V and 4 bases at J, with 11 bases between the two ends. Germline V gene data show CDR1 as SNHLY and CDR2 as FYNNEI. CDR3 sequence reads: CASGADHNEKLFF. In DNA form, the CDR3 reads TGTGCCAGCGGGGCCGACCATAATGAAAAACTGTTTTTT. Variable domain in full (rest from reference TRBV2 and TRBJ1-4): EPEVTQTPSHQVTQMGQEVILRCVPISNHLYFYWYRQILGQKVEFLVSFYNNEISEKSEIFDDQFSVERPDGSNFTLKIRSTKLEDSAMYFCASGADHNEKLFFGSGTQLSVL.